This TCR beta chain is drawn from a study of Graves' ophthalmopathy and Graves' hyperthyroidism. RNA transcripts were the template, and TCR beta CDR3 regions were amplified from them. Second-round multiplex PCR followed a first-round RT-PCR using HTBI primers. TCRdb independently ran MiXCR on the multiplex PCR reads; one entry per CDR3 protein. Of over 650,000 distinct CDR3 sequences in the sample, under 50% were seen once. The clonotype originates from an adult man with Graves' ophthalmopathy. Sequenced input: peripheral blood.

CDR3 coding DNA: TGTGCCAGTAGTATCGGGGACAGCGCCTCCTACGAGCAGTACTTC. Translating it yields CASSIGDSASYEQYF. The rearrangement links TRBV19 to TRBJ2-7; 7 bases fit TRBD1. The trim removed 3 bases at V and 0 bases at J, leaving 5 bases unmatched. The CDR3 is 15 residues long. Germline CDR1 and CDR2: LNHDA and SQIVND (reference sequence).